The subject of this entry is one T cell receptor beta chain. The antigen is not known. Additional DNA sequences in this sample encode the identical CDR3. Input was 616 ng to 6,004 ng of genomic DNA from tumor or blood. The assay was immunoSEQ multiplex PCR, and TCRdb's table has in-frame clones only and misses some. The repertoire has 20,000 to 25,000 clones, roughly 73% of them found once; the top ten carry 20% to 30%. The sample comes from a study of T cells in tumors after PD-1 blockade. Findings of the study overall: About 40% of tumor TCR clonotypes were also found in blood.

Per the germline V gene, CDR1 is SNHLY and CDR2 is FYNNEI. The CDR3 length is 19 residues. The source material was PBMCs, sampled before anti-PD-1 treatment. The source is a human donor with basal cell carcinoma. The chain combines TRBV2 with TRBJ2-1; 9 bases match TRBD2. The CDR3 region is CPRSDGGAREGSSYNEQFF. The CDR3 DNA follows: TGTCCCCGCAGTGATGGGGGGGCGCGGGAGGGGAGCTCCTACAATGAGCAGTTCTTC.